This TCR beta chain was sequenced in a study of Graves' ophthalmopathy and Graves' hyperthyroidism. Study in general: There was a collection of peripheral blood at initial diagnosis, before any treatment.

As the starting material, more than 8 ml of fresh peripheral blood yielded the PBMCs. By frequency in the sample, this clonotype is medium-sized. Its antigen is unidentified. TCR beta CDR3 regions were amplified from RNA transcripts. First-round RT-PCR with HTBI primers preceded a second-round multiplex PCR. A single record per CDR3 protein comes from TCRdb applying MiXCR to the multiplex PCR reads. The sample holds around 40,000 distinct CDR3 sequences, around 50% seen once. Points from the study as a whole: The model reached 55% to 71% sensitivity and roughly 72% specificity for predicting ophthalmopathy progression. Also, most clonotypes expanded in the thyroid above 0.001 frequency appeared in blood.

Specimen: peripheral blood. The receptor was isolated from an adult man with Graves' ophthalmopathy.

For the CDR3, the DNA is TGTGCCAGCAGCTTGTCACGGGCGGGAGCTTACTACGAGCAGTACTTC. This translates into CASSLSRAGAYYEQYF. The chain couples TRBV7-8 to TRBJ2-7; 7 nucleotides line up with TRBD2. The CDR3 is 16 residues long. Germline CDR1 and CDR2: SGHVS and FQNEAQ. V lost 3 bases and J lost 3; bases outside the gene matches: 11.